This T cell receptor (beta chain) is from a study of T cells in Graves' hyperthyroidism and ophthalmopathy. On the basis of clinical symptoms, serum thyroxine and TRAb, thyroid ultrasound and orbital computed tomography, diagnoses were made. In regard to this clonotype: The antigen is unknown.

Study-wide results and limits: In blood, most of the thyroid clonotypes expanded above 0.001 were also present. A 13 V-J signature model discriminated ophthalmopathy versus stable hyperthyroidism. The model predicted ophthalmopathy a median around seven months before onset.

Authors of the study amplified TCR beta CDR3 regions from RNA transcripts. With the HTBI primer set, the TCR CDR3 went through a first round of RT-PCR. MiXCR, run by TCRdb on the multiplex PCR reads, gives a single entry per CDR3 protein. The sample gives roughly 570,000 distinct CDR3 sequences, 40% to 55% of which show up once; 15% to 20% is in the top ten. The germline CDR1 and CDR2 sequences are SGHVS and FQNEAQ. The length of the CDR3 is 13 residues. Unmatched junction bases numbered 6, after V lost 1 base and J lost 10 bases. The chain employs TRBV7-8 and TRBJ1-1; 7 nucleotides line up with TRBD1. Sequencing was done on a sample of peripheral blood or thyroid tissue (not recorded which). This clonotype was obtained from an adult woman with Graves' disease, either hyperthyroidism or ophthalmopathy (not recorded which). CDR3: CASSLEQGTRAFF. CDR3 sequence (DNA): TGTGCCAGCAGCTTAGAACAGGGGACGAGAGCTTTCTTT.